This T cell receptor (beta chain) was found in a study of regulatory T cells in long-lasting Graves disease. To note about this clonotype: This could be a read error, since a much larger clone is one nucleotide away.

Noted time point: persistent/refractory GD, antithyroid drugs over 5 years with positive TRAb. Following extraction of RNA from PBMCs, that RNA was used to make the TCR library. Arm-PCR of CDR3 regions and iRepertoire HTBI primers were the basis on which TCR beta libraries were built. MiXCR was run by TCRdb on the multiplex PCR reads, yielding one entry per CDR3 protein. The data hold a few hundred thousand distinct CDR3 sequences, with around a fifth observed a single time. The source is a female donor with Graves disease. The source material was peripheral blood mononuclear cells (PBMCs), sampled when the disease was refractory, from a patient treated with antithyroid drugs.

The CDR3 loop reads CTSSPPRVTAQETQYF. The CDR3 DNA follows: TGTACCAGCAGTCCCCCGCGGGTAACGGCCCAAGAGACCCAGTACTTC. The rearrangement joins TRBV6-1 to TRBJ2-5, with a tentative D call TRBD2 (5 bases). This CDR3 spans 16 amino acids. CDR1 is MNHNS and CDR2 is SASEGT in the germline V gene.